The 21 T cell receptor beta chains below all came from one sample that was sequenced in a study of Ad26.COV2.S vaccination and SARS-CoV-2 variants. TCRdb keeps only in-frame clones here, not all; method: immunoSEQ multiplex PCR. The data contain some 300,000 clones, over 80% of them singletons. Treatment specified: approximately 18 received Ad26.COV2.S at low or high dose, single or two shots; 5 received placebo; per-sample allocation not given. The study sampled participants on day 63 after the first vaccine or placebo injection. Material: peripheral blood, obtained in a trial of Ad26.COV2.S vaccine versus placebo. These receptors originate from a person aged 18-60 years who received the Ad26.COV2.S COVID-19 vaccine or a placebo.

The V gene is TRBV7-9, the J gene TRBJ2-2, with D tentatively TRBD1 or TRBD2 (6 bases each). The CDR3 is 17 amino acids. V lost 1 base and J lost 0, with 12 bases in between. Germline CDR1 is SEHNR and CDR2 is FQNEAQ (reference sequence). In nucleotides, the CDR3 is TGTGCCAGCAGCTTAGGGTCGAGGGGGGCGAACACCGGGGAGCTGTTTTTT. Encoded protein: CASSLGSRGANTGELFF.

The chain joins TRBV11-3 to TRBJ1-1, with D hard to call. CDR1 and CDR2 (germline): SGHNT, YENEEA. Trimming shortened V by 4 bases and J by 10 bases, and 16 bases separated the two germline ends. The CDR3 has 13 amino acids. The CDR3 loop reads CASSSRPVYVAFF. CDR3 nucleotide sequence: TGTGCCAGCAGCTCTCGACCCGTCTATGTAGCTTTCTTT.

CDR3 nucleotides: TGTGCCATCAGACCTCCGCGGGGCACTGAAGCTTTCTTT. It codes for CAIRPPRGTEAFF. The V call is TRBV10-3, the J call TRBJ1-1; D gene unclear. In germline, CDR1 is ENHRY, CDR2 SYGVKD. The CDR3 sequence is 13 residues long. V was clipped by 6 bases and J by 4 bases, with 12 bases between them.

This sequence joins TRBV7-9 and TRBJ2-3; D remains unclear. The CDR3 extends over 16 amino acids. Germline CDR1 SEHNR, CDR2 FQNEAQ (reference sequence). Trimming removed 2 bases from V and 0 bases from J, with 12 bases in between. CDR3 sequence (DNA): TGTGCCAGCAGCTTACTTGGAGCTACTAGCACAGATACGCAGTATTTT. Translated, it gives CASSLLGATSTDTQYF.

Only one count was recorded for this clone. The CDR3: CASSLAGSPGHEQYF. CDR3 DNA: TGTGCCAGCAGCTTGGCGGGTAGCCCGGGCCACGAGCAGTACTTC. The J gene is TRBJ2-7, the V gene TRBV5-4, with D unclear. The CDR3 length is 15 residues. Germline V gene data show CDR1 as SGHNT and CDR2 as YYREEE (reference sequence). The V end lost 0 bases, the J end lost 5 bases, and 15 bases lay between the germline ends. The full variable domain, in which reference TRBV5-4 and TRBJ2-7 provide the parts outside the CDR3, is ETGVTQSPTHLIKTRGQQVTLRCSSQSGHNTVSWYQQALGQGPQFIFQYYREEENGRGNFPPRFSGLQFPNYSSELNVNALELDDSALYLCASSLAGSPGHEQYFGPGTRLTVT.

This chain links TRBV6-5 with TRBJ1-5, with a possible D match to TRBD1 (5 bases). Trimming shortened V by 4 bases and J by 4 bases, and 11 bases separated the two germline ends. This CDR3 is 14 amino acids long. Germline CDR1 MNHEY, CDR2 SVGAGI. The CDR3 coding sequence is TGTGCCAGCAGTTGGGGCGCGGGGAATCAGCCCCAGCATTTT. It yields the protein CASSWGAGNQPQHF.

The rearrangement joins TRBV30 to TRBJ1-1; 8 bases are shared with TRBD1. The J segment lost 9 bases and the V segment lost 5 bases, leaving 5 bases of the junction unmatched. The CDR3 totals 11 residues. The germline V gene has CDR1 GTSNPN and CDR2 SVGIG (reference sequence). CDR3 region: CAWDGTGKAFF. CDR3 DNA: TGTGCCTGGGACGGGACAGGCAAAGCTTTCTTT. Looking up the rest from reference TRBV30 and TRBJ1-1 gives the full variable domain: SQTIHQWPATLVQPVGSPLSLECTVEGTSNPNLYWYRQAAGRGLQLLFYSVGIGQISSEVPQNLSASRPQDRQFILSSKKLLLSDSGFYLCAWDGTGKAFFGQGTRLTVV.

This chain links TRBV4-1 with TRBJ2-2; perhaps TRBD2 as D (6 bases). This CDR3 region has 17 residues. The germline gives CDR1 MGHRA, CDR2 YSYEKL. The germline V and J ends were trimmed by 0 bases and 4 bases, with 15 bases remaining between them. The CDR3 protein is CASSQEVYAEGTGELFF. CDR3 DNA sequence: TGCGCCAGCAGCCAAGAAGTGTACGCGGAGGGCACCGGGGAGCTGTTTTTT.

This chain connects TRBV6-2 or TRBV6-3 to TRBJ1-2; D is ambiguous. The germline V gene encodes CDR1 MNHEY and CDR2 SVGEGT. This CDR3 region has 12 residues. With 4 bases removed from V and 8 bases from J, the gap between germline ends came to 11 bases. The CDR3 DNA reads as TGTGCCAGCAGTTTCTCAGAAGCAGGCTACACCTTC. It codes for CASSFSEAGYTF.

The chain joins TRBV7-8 to TRBJ1-1; unclear D gene. This CDR3 comprises 14 residues. Germline CDR1 SGHVS, CDR2 FQNEAQ. Trimming left V 1 base short and J 1 base short, with 7 bases between. The CDR3 reads CASSLVSRNTEAFF. The CDR3 DNA follows: TGTGCCAGCAGCTTAGTGAGTCGGAACACTGAAGCTTTCTTT. Full variable domain (missing parts from reference TRBV7-8 and TRBJ1-1): GAGVSQSPRYKVAKRGQDVALRCDPISGHVSLFWYQQALGQGPEFLTYFQNEAQLDKSGLPSDRFFAERPEGSVSTLKIQRTQQEDSAVYLCASSLVSRNTEAFFGQGTRLTVV.

The V call is TRBV3-1 (or the pseudogene TRBV3-2), the J call TRBJ2-7; D tentatively reads TRBD1 or TRBD2 (5 bases each). The CDR3 sequence is 15 residues long. V lost 1 base and J lost 6, with 16 bases in between. In germline, CDR1 is LGHDT, CDR2 YNNKEL (reference sequence). For the CDR3, the DNA is TGTGCCAGCAGCCAAGCCCCGGGACGGTTCGTCGAGCAGTACTTC. Translation: CASSQAPGRFVEQYF.

This clone came up once. This chain links TRBV7-6 with TRBJ1-1, with TRBD1 matching 7 bases. V lost 4 bases to trimming and J lost 1 base; unmatched junction nucleotides: 12. In germline, CDR1 is SGHVS, CDR2 FNYEAQ. The CDR3 loop spans 17 amino acids. The CDR3: CASSSRGPGQQNTEAFF. The CDR3 DNA reads TGTGCCAGCAGCTCCCGGGGTCCGGGACAGCAGAACACTGAAGCTTTCTTT.

CDR3 residues: CASSPDSSLTGYTF. The CDR3 bases are TGTGCCAGCAGCCCGGACAGCTCCCTAACAGGCTACACCTTC. The chain employs TRBV11-2 and TRBJ1-2; D may be TRBD1 (6 bases). CDR3 size: 14 residues. V gave up 5 bases and J gave up 8 bases, with 18 bases separating them. Germline lookup yields CDR1 SGHAT and CDR2 FQNNGV.

The CDR3 here is CASGDDSSTDTQYF. The CDR3 nucleotides are TGTGCCAGTGGGGACGACTCTAGCACAGATACGCAGTATTTT. The rearrangement links TRBV4-2 to TRBJ2-3; D possibly matches TRBD1 or TRBD2 (5 bases each). V was pared by 9 bases and J by 0 bases, with 13 bases between. Germline CDR1 reads LGHNA; CDR2 reads YNFKEQ. CDR3 length: 14 amino acids.

The J gene is TRBJ2-5, the V gene TRBV5-1; D is unclear. Germline V CDR1 and CDR2: SGHRS, YFSETQ. This CDR3 spans 13 amino acids. The V end was cut by 1 base, the J end by 3 bases, with 7 bases between. In DNA form, the CDR3 reads TGCGCCAGCAGCTTGCCGGGTGAAGAGACCCAGTACTTC. This translates into CASSLPGEETQYF.

The V call is TRBV2, the J call TRBJ1-6; TRBD1 is a possible D gene (6 bases). The germline CDR1 and CDR2 sequences are SNHLY and FYNNEI. The CDR3 covers 17 residues. V shed 3 bases and J shed 0 bases, with 12 bases lying between them. The CDR3 protein is CASSEDREISYNSPLHF. The CDR3 bases are TGTGCCAGCAGTGAGGACAGAGAGATCTCCTATAATTCACCCCTCCACTTT.

The V and J genes are TRBV4-2 and TRBJ1-2; 9 bases align to TRBD1. Germline values: CDR1 LGHNA, CDR2 YNFKEQ. V trimming: 0 bases; J trimming: 2 bases; junction bases outside the gene matches: 4. The CDR3 totals 16 residues. The CDR3 spells CASSQDVGQGNYGYTF. DNA of the CDR3: TGTGCCAGCAGCCAAGATGTCGGACAGGGGAACTATGGCTACACCTTC.

The V call is TRBV7-6, the J call TRBJ2-2, with TRBD1 matching 7 bases. The germline V gene encodes CDR1 SGHVS and CDR2 FNYEAQ. The CDR3 has 15 amino acids. The trim removed 4 bases at V and 6 bases at J, leaving 8 bases unmatched. CDR3 residues: CASSSLDRAAGELFF. CDR3 coding DNA: TGTGCCAGCAGCTCGCTCGACAGGGCGGCCGGGGAGCTGTTTTTT.

V usage is TRBV2 and J usage is TRBJ2-7; 10 nucleotides agree with TRBD1. CDR3 length: 18 amino acids. V shed 5 bases, J shed 2 bases, and the junction held 15 bases outside the gene matches. CDR1 and CDR2 from the germline V gene are SNHLY and FYNNEI. The CDR3 nucleotides read TGTGCCAGCAGTCAAACCCAACCGGGACAGGGGAGGACCTACGAGCAGTACTTC. This codes for CASSQTQPGQGRTYEQYF.

V is TRBV11-1 and J is TRBJ2-1; 9 nucleotides line up with TRBD2. Germline assignment: CDR1 SGHAT and CDR2 FQDESV (reference sequence). J was trimmed by 5 bases and V by 2 bases; bases with no gene match: 4. The CDR3 has 15 amino acids. CDR3 sequence (DNA): TGTGCCAGCAGCTTACCAGCGGGGGGTGACAATGAGCAGTTCTTC. It specifies CASSLPAGGDNEQFF.

This clone was seen only once. This chain joins TRBV5-4 and TRBJ1-6, with D perhaps matching TRBD1 (6 bases). The CDR3 runs to 16 residues. Germline-derived CDR1 and CDR2 are SGHNT and YYREEE (reference sequence). V lost 0 bases and J lost 9, with 16 bases in between. In DNA form, the CDR3 reads TGTGCCAGCAGCTTGGTCGAAGGGGGTTGGGGTTCACCCCTCCACTTT. Translated: CASSLVEGGWGSPLHF.